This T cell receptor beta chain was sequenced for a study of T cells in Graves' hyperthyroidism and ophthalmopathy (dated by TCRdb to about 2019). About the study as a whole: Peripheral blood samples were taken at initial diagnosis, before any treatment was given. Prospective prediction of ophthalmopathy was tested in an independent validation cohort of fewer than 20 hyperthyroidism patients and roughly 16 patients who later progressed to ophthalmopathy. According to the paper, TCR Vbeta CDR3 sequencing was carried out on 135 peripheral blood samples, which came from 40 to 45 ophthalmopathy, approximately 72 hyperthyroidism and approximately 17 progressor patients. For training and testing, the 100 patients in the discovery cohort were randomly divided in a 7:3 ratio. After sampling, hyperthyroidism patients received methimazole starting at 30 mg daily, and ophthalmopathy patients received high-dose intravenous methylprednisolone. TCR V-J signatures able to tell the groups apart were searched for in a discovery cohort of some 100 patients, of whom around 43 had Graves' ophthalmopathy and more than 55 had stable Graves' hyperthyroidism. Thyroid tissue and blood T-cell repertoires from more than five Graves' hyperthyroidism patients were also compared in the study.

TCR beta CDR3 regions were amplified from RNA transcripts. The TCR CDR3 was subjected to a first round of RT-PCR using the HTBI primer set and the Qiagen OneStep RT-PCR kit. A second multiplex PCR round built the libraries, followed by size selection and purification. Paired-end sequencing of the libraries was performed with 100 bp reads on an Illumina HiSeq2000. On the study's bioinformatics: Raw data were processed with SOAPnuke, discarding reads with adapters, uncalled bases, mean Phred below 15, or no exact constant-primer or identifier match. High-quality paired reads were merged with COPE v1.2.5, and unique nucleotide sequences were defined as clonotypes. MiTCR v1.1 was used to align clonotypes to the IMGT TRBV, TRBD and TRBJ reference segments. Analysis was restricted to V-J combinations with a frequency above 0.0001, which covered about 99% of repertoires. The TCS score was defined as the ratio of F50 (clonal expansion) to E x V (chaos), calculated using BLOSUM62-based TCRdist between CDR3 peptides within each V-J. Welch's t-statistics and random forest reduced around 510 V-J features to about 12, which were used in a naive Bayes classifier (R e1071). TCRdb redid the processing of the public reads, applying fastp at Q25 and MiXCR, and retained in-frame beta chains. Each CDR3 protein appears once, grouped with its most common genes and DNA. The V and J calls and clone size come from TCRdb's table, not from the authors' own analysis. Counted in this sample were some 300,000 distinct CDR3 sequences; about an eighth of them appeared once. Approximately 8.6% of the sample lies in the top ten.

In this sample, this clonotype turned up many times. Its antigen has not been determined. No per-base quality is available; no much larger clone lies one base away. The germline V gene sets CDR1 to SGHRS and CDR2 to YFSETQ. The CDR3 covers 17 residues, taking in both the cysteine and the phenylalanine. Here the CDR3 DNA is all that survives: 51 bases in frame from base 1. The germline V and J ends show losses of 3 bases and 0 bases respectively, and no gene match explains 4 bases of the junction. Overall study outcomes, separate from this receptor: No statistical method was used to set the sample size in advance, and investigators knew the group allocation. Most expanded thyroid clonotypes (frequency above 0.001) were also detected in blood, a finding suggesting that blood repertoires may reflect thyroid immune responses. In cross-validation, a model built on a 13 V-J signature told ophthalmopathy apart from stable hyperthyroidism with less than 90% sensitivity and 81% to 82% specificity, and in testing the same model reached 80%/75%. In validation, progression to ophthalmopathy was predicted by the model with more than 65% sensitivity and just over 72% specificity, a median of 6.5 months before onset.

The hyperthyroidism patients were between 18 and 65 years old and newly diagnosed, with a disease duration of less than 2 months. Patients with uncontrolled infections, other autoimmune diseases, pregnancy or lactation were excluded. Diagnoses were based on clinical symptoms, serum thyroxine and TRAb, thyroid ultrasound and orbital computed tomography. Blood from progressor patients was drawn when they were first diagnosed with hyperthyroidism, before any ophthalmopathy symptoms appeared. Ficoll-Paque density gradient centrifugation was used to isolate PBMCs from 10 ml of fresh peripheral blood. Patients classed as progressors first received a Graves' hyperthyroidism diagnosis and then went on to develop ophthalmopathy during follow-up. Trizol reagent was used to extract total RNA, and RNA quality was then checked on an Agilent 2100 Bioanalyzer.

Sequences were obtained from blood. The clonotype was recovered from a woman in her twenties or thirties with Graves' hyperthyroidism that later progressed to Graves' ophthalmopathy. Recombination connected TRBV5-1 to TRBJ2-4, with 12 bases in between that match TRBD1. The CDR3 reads CASSSGQGARAKNIQYF. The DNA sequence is TGCGCCAGCAGCTCGGGACAGGGGGCGCGAGCCAAAAACATTCAGTACTTC.